A selection of T cell receptor beta chains follows, all from one sample in a study of vaccination and CD4 T cells after COVID-19. Each CDR3 protein gets one entry after TCRdb re-called the PCR reads with MiXCR. This sample has approximately 20,000 distinct CDR3 sequences, with around 45% found just once. These receptors have no known antigen. The sequences come from CD4+ T cells from blood, cultured in vitro, collected before SARS-CoV-2 vaccination. The receptor source for this set is a human donor who had recovered from COVID-19. The CDR3 runs from the conserved cysteine through the conserved F or W. Fields, in order: D gene, V gene, clone size, J gene, CDR3 length, CDR3 DNA, CDR3 protein. D genes are given only for firm matches. Expanded clones get a size class; other rows say once, few or many, or leave the size out.

>.|TRBV28|few|TRBJ1-1|13
TGTGCCAGCAGTTTGGCTGATGGTACTGAAGCTTTCTTT
CASSLADGTEAFF
>.|TRBV2|once|TRBJ2-3|13
TGTGCCAGTCATGGTGATAGCACAGATACGCAGTATTTT
CASHGDSTDTQYF
>.|TRBV6-1|few|TRBJ1-2|13
TGTGCCAGCAGTGGACGGAGTCCCTATGGCTACACCTTC
CASSGRSPYGYTF
>.|TRBV6-2/TRBV6-3|.|TRBJ1-1|14
TGTGCCAGCAGTTTATCGGCCATGGGGGGTGAAGCTTTCTTT
CASSLSAMGGEAFF
>.|TRBV6-2/TRBV6-3|.|TRBJ2-7|19
TGTGCCAGCAGAGGTATGCGGGGTGGGGATCTAGGGGCCTCCTACGAGCAGTACTTC
CASRGMRGGDLGASYEQYF
>.|TRBV6-1|.|TRBJ1-5|12
TGTGCCAGCAGCGGGCTAGCTCAGCCCCAGCATTTT
CASSGLAQPQHF
>.|TRBV20-1|few|TRBJ1-1|14
TGCAGTGCTTATATAAGAGGGGGGGTCGCTGAAGCTTTCTTT
CSAYIRGGVAEAFF
>.|TRBV5-6|.|TRBJ1-2|13
TGTGCCAGCAGCCCCCCAGGGGAGTATGGCTACACCTTC
CASSPPGEYGYTF
>.|TRBV7-7|.|TRBJ1-1|13
TGTGCCAGCAGCTTATTTAGGGGGGCTGAAGCTTTCTTT
CASSLFRGAEAFF
>.|TRBV7-9|once|TRBJ1-1|15
TGTGCCAGCAGCTTATGGCAGGGGAAAAACACTGAAGCTTTCTTT
CASSLWQGKNTEAFF
>TRBD1|TRBV29-1|.|TRBJ2-1|15
TGCAGCGTTGATATTACGGGACAGGGGGCCCATGAGCAGTTCTTC
CSVDITGQGAHEQFF
>.|TRBV6-1|few|TRBJ1-2|14
TGTGCCAGCAGTGAAGCGGGGCAGGGCTATGGCTACACCTTC
CASSEAGQGYGYTF
>TRBD1|TRBV7-9|few|TRBJ1-2|14
TGTGCCAGCAGCTTAGGACAGGGGGCGGATGGCTACACCTTC
CASSLGQGADGYTF
>.|TRBV20-1|.|TRBJ2-7|13
TGCAGTGCTAAGGGACCACGGCGACACGAGCAGTACTTC
CSAKGPRRHEQYF
>.|TRBV7-9|.|TRBJ1-1|15
TGTGCCAGCAGCTTCCTGGGGGGGATGAACACTGAAGCTTTCTTT
CASSFLGGMNTEAFF
>.|TRBV12-3/TRBV12-4|.|TRBJ2-5|15
TGTGCCAGCAGTTTAATTTCGGGTCGTCAAGAGACCCAGTACTTC
CASSLISGRQETQYF
>TRBD2|TRBV7-3|.|TRBJ2-5|16
TGTGCCAGCAGCTTAAGAGGGGCGGGAGCTGCGGAGACCCAGTACTTC
CASSLRGAGAAETQYF
>TRBD2|TRBV7-3|few|TRBJ2-2|16
TGTGCCAGCAGCTTAATGGCGGGGGCGAACACCGGGGAGCTGTTTTTT
CASSLMAGANTGELFF
>TRBD2|TRBV7-2|.|TRBJ2-3|16
TGTGCCAGCAGCCTCCCCGGGGGCGGGGGGGCGGATACGCAGTATTTT
CASSLPGGGGADTQYF
>TRBD1|TRBV27|few|TRBJ1-2|16
TGTGCCAGCAGTTATTATCCGGACAGGGGGCCGACTGGCTACACCTTC
CASSYYPDRGPTGYTF
>.|TRBV21-1|medium-sized|TRBJ1-5|14
TGTGCCAGCAGCCCTGCCCCGGGAGGCCAGCCCCAGCATTTT
CASSPAPGGQPQHF
>TRBD1|TRBV6-1|.|TRBJ1-1|15
TGTGCCAGCAGGAGGGGGGGACAGTTGAACACTGAAGCTTTCTTT
CASRRGGQLNTEAFF
>.|TRBV28|once|TRBJ1-1|15
TGTGCCAGCAGTTTATCGAGGGACCGGAACACTGAAGCTTTCTTT
CASSLSRDRNTEAFF
>.|TRBV6-1|few|TRBJ1-5|13
TGTGCCAGCAGTGAACGTGGTAATCAGCCCCAGCATTTT
CASSERGNQPQHF
>TRBD1|TRBV7-9|.|TRBJ1-1|14
TGTGCCAGCAGATTAGACAGGGTGAACACTGAAGCTTTCTTT
CASRLDRVNTEAFF
>.|TRBV7-9|.|TRBJ1-4|13
TGTGCTGTGCAGGCAGGGGAGCGTGAAAAACTGTTTTTT
CAVQAGEREKLFF
>TRBD1|TRBV7-9|few|TRBJ1-1|18
TGTGCCAGCAGCGCCTTAGGGACAGTGATTCCGATGAACACTGAAGCTTTCTTT
CASSALGTVIPMNTEAFF
>TRBD1|TRBV15|.|TRBJ2-3|14
TGTGCCACCAGGCGACAGGGGAGGACGGATACGCAGTATTTT
CATRRQGRTDTQYF
>.|TRBV19|.|TRBJ1-1|16
TGTGCCAGTAGTATAAGGCCTAGACGGTTGAACACTGAAGCTTTCTTT
CASSIRPRRLNTEAFF
>.|TRBV6-2/TRBV6-3|.|TRBJ1-1|13
TGTGCCAGCAGACACCAAGATCTCACTGAAGCTTTCTTT
CASRHQDLTEAFF
>TRBD1|TRBV6-1|few|TRBJ2-7|13
TGTGCCAGCAGCAACAGGGGACCCCACGAGCAGTACTTC
CASSNRGPHEQYF
>.|TRBV6-1|.|TRBJ2-7|11
TGTGCCAGCAGTGTAAAAGGCGAGCAGTACTTC
CASSVKGEQYF
>.|TRBV6-2/TRBV6-3|.|TRBJ1-5|18
TGTGCCAGCAGTTACCCCCGTGGGACACTCGGTAGCAATCAGCCCCAGCATTTT
CASSYPRGTLGSNQPQHF
>.|TRBV19|.|TRBJ1-5|15
TGTGCCAGTAGTGGTAGCACAGGGCCCAATCAGCCCCAGCATTTT
CASSGSTGPNQPQHF
>TRBD2|TRBV20-1|.|TRBJ2-5|15
TGCAGTGCTAGAGATTTTAGCGGGGGGTGGGAGACCCAGTACTTC
CSARDFSGGWETQYF
>.|TRBV9|.|TRBJ2-3|16
TGTGCCAGCAGCGGGGGGACCTTTGCTTGGGCAGATACGCAGTATTTT
CASSGGTFAWADTQYF
>.|TRBV20-1|few|TRBJ2-6|16
TGCAGTGCTGCCCCCCTTCAGGGGTCTGGGGCCAACGTCCTGACTTTC
CSAAPLQGSGANVLTF
>TRBD2|TRBV28|.|TRBJ2-3|16
TGTGCCAGCAGTCCTCGGACTAGCGGAAGCACAGATACGCAGTATTTT
CASSPRTSGSTDTQYF
>.|TRBV19|few|TRBJ1-2|13
TGTGCCAGTAGTATTTCAGGGAACTATGGCTACACCTTC
CASSISGNYGYTF
>.|TRBV7-9|.|TRBJ1-1|16
TGTGCCAGCAGCACCTGGGCAGGGGCAATGAACACTGAAGCTTTCTTT
CASSTWAGAMNTEAFF
>.|TRBV10-3|.|TRBJ2-5|15
TGTGCCACCACGCACCACGGGGAGAGCCAAGAGACCCAGTACTTC
CATTHHGESQETQYF
>.|TRBV10-3|once|TRBJ2-5|13
TGTGCCATCAGTGTCGGAACCCGGGAGACCCAGTACTTC
CAISVGTRETQYF
>TRBD1|TRBV5-4|once|TRBJ2-5|16
TGTGCCAGCAGCTTGGGTCAGGGGGTGGTCGGCGAGACCCAGTACTTC
CASSLGQGVVGETQYF
>.|TRBV10-3|few|TRBJ1-5|14
TGTGCCATCACCGAAGAGGCCTATGGTCAGCCCCAGCATTTT
CAITEEAYGQPQHF
>TRBD1|TRBV5-4|.|TRBJ2-5|14
TGTGCCAGCAGCGCTGGACAGGACCGAGAGACCCAGTACTTC
CASSAGQDRETQYF
>TRBD2|TRBV19|.|TRBJ2-3|16
TGTGCCAGTGACAAAGCCACTAGCGGGGGGTGGGATACGCAGTATTTT
CASDKATSGGWDTQYF
>.|TRBV7-2|.|TRBJ2-7|13
TGTGCCAGCAGCTACGGGACAAGCTACGAGCAGTACTTC
CASSYGTSYEQYF
>.|TRBV20-1|few|TRBJ1-6|14
TGCAGTGCTAGAGACCGGGTCCCTAATTCACCCCTCCACTTT
CSARDRVPNSPLHF
>.|TRBV20-1|.|TRBJ2-7|14
TGCAGTGCTCAGGACGCCCGGTCCACCCACGAGCAGTACTTC
CSAQDARSTHEQYF
>.|TRBV5-4|.|TRBJ2-7|13
TGTGCCAGCAGCTACAACAGGGCCTACGAGCAGTACTTC
CASSYNRAYEQYF
>TRBD2|TRBV9|.|TRBJ2-1|16
TGTGCCAGCAGCTATGAGACTAGCGGGACAAGCAATGAGCAGTTCTTC
CASSYETSGTSNEQFF
>TRBD2|TRBV12-3/TRBV12-4|once|TRBJ2-1|15
TGTGCCAGCAGTTTAAGACTAGCGGGAGGCGATGAGCAGTTCTTC
CASSLRLAGGDEQFF
>.|TRBV6-1|.|TRBJ1-2|13
TGTGCCAGCAGGGACAGCGCCAACTATGGCTACACCTTC
CASRDSANYGYTF
>.|TRBV28|few|TRBJ1-1|15
TGTGCCAGCAGTCCCTCGGAAGGGGCAGGAACTGAAGCTTTCTTT
CASSPSEGAGTEAFF
>.|TRBV7-8|few|TRBJ1-2|15
TGTGCCAGCAGCTTTACGGTCCCAGGGCGGGATGGCTACACCTTC
CASSFTVPGRDGYTF
>.|TRBV7-2|few|TRBJ2-5|15
TGTGCCAGCAGTTACGGACCTGTAAATAGAGAGACCCAGTACTTC
CASSYGPVNRETQYF